The rows below give T cell receptor beta chains drawn from one sample of a study of neurological immune-mediated disorders. One entry per CDR3 protein, called by TCRdb with MiXCR from the 5' RACE reads. The sample gives roughly 38,000 distinct CDR3 sequences, nearly 7.5% of which show up once; 4% to 5.5% is in the top ten. The sample consisted of PBMCs. Receptor source: a woman aged 40 to 50 in good health. CDR3s include the opening cysteine and the closing phenylalanine or tryptophan. Fields, in order: CDR3 length, J gene, V gene, D gene, clone size, CDR3 protein, CDR3 DNA. The D gene is left open where the match is weak. Not every row has a clone size; where given, it reads once, few, many or a size class.

length: 13
J: TRBJ2-5
V: TRBV14
D: NA
size: NA
CDR3: CASSIQGWETQYF
DNA: TGTGCCAGCAGCATACAGGGATGGGAGACCCAGTACTTC

length: 16
J: TRBJ1-4
V: TRBV5-1
D: NA
size: many
CDR3: CASSRRHLATNEKLFF
DNA: TGCGCCAGCAGCCGAAGACATCTGGCAACTAATGAAAAACTGTTTTTT

length: 15
J: TRBJ1-6
V: TRBV28
D: TRBD1
size: NA
CDR3: CANRGPGQGAVALHF
DNA: TGTGCCAACAGAGGTCCGGGACAGGGGGCGGTGGCCCTCCACTTT

length: 15
J: TRBJ2-7
V: TRBV5-1
D: TRBD1
size: many
CDR3: CASSYDGTGAYEQYF
DNA: TGCGCCAGCAGTTACGACGGGACAGGAGCCTACGAGCAGTACTTC

length: 14
J: TRBJ1-4
V: TRBV12-3/TRBV12-4
D: NA
size: medium-sized
CDR3: CASSLRQRNEKLFF
DNA: TGTGCCAGCAGTTTGAGGCAGCGAAATGAAAAACTGTTTTTT

length: 13
J: TRBJ1-5
V: TRBV3-1
D: NA
size: many
CDR3: CASSPKRGQPQHF
DNA: TGTGCCAGCAGCCCCAAGAGAGGTCAGCCCCAGCATTTT

length: 12
J: TRBJ2-2
V: TRBV14
D: NA
size: NA
CDR3: CASSPYSGELFF
DNA: TGTGCCAGCAGCCCTTACAGCGGGGAGCTGTTTTTT

length: 15
J: TRBJ1-5
V: TRBV12-3/TRBV12-4
D: NA
size: many
CDR3: CASSLTLNSNQPQHF
DNA: TGTGCCAGCAGTTTAACCCTGAATAGCAATCAGCCCCAGCATTTT

length: 16
J: TRBJ2-1
V: TRBV20-1
D: TRBD2
size: many
CDR3: CSALGLAGGPYNEQFF
DNA: TGCAGTGCTCTCGGGCTAGCGGGAGGCCCCTACAATGAGCAGTTCTTC

length: 14
J: TRBJ2-7
V: TRBV20-1
D: TRBD2
size: many
CDR3: CSAPGTSGSYVQYF
DNA: TGCAGTGCGCCCGGGACTAGCGGGAGTTACGTGCAGTACTTC

length: 13
J: TRBJ1-1
V: TRBV20-1
D: NA
size: many
CDR3: CSANRESNTEAFF
DNA: TGCAGTGCTAACAGGGAGTCGAACACTGAAGCTTTCTTT

length: 12
J: TRBJ2-3
V: TRBV4-1
D: NA
size: many
CDR3: CASSQSTDTQYF
DNA: TGCGCCAGCAGCCAGAGCACAGATACGCAGTATTTT

length: 13
J: TRBJ1-3
V: TRBV2
D: TRBD1
size: many
CDR3: CASSPGTGNTIYF
DNA: TGTGCCAGCAGTCCTGGGACAGGGAACACCATATATTTT

length: 14
J: TRBJ2-7
V: TRBV6-5
D: NA
size: many
CDR3: CASSYSGGTGEQYF
DNA: TGTGCCAGCAGTTACTCCGGCGGGACGGGTGAGCAGTACTTC

length: 13
J: TRBJ1-5
V: TRBV12-3/TRBV12-4
D: NA
size: many
CDR3: CASSSTGPQSQHF
DNA: TGTGCCAGCAGTTCAACGGGACCCCAGTCCCAGCATTTT

length: 18
J: TRBJ2-5
V: TRBV12-3/TRBV12-4
D: TRBD2
size: many
CDR3: CASSGIGSGVRAQETQYF
DNA: TGTGCCAGCAGTGGGATTGGTAGCGGGGTCCGGGCTCAAGAGACCCAGTACTTC

length: 15
J: TRBJ2-1
V: TRBV20-1
D: TRBD2
size: many
CDR3: CSATEGGGRAREQFF
DNA: TGCAGTGCCACCGAGGGGGGCGGGAGGGCGAGGGAGCAGTTCTTC

length: 16
J: TRBJ1-1
V: TRBV14
D: NA
size: many
CDR3: CASSQGRTDPNTEAFF
DNA: TGTGCCAGCAGCCAAGGTAGGACAGACCCGAACACTGAAGCTTTCTTT

length: 15
J: TRBJ2-3
V: TRBV20-1
D: NA
size: many
CDR3: CSAELSGTKADTQYF
DNA: TGCAGTGCGGAACTTAGCGGCACCAAGGCAGATACGCAGTATTTT

length: 16
J: TRBJ2-3
V: TRBV19
D: TRBD1
size: many
CDR3: CASSTPGQGVRDTQYF
DNA: TGTGCCAGTAGTACCCCGGGACAGGGGGTGAGAGATACGCAGTATTTT

length: 14
J: TRBJ2-5
V: TRBV28
D: NA
size: many
CDR3: CASTLTGFEGTQYF
DNA: TGTGCCAGCACCTTGACAGGCTTCGAAGGGACCCAGTACTTC

length: 14
J: TRBJ2-3
V: TRBV27
D: TRBD1
size: many
CDR3: CASSPTGGTDTQYF
DNA: TGTGCCAGCAGTCCGACAGGGGGCACAGATACGCAGTATTTT

length: 12
J: TRBJ2-7
V: TRBV5-1
D: NA
size: many
CDR3: CASSLGGFEQYF
DNA: TGCGCCAGCAGCCTTGGGGGATTCGAGCAGTACTTC

length: 14
J: TRBJ2-7
V: TRBV7-8
D: TRBD1
size: many
CDR3: CASSFRQGRSEQYF
DNA: TGTGCCAGCAGCTTCCGACAGGGGAGGAGCGAGCAGTACTTC

length: 13
J: TRBJ1-2
V: TRBV5-1
D: TRBD1
size: many
CDR3: CASSFLTGEGYTF
DNA: TGCGCCAGCAGCTTTCTCACAGGGGAAGGCTACACCTTC

length: 16
J: TRBJ2-3
V: TRBV20-1
D: TRBD2
size: many
CDR3: CSAHLLAGGRTDTQYF
DNA: TGCAGTGCTCACCTCCTAGCGGGAGGTCGCACAGATACGCAGTATTTT

length: 15
J: TRBJ2-1
V: TRBV20-1
D: NA
size: many
CDR3: CSARGSPVSYNEQFF
DNA: TGCAGTGCTAGAGGCTCGCCGGTCTCCTACAATGAGCAGTTCTTC

length: 15
J: TRBJ2-1
V: TRBV9
D: TRBD2
size: many
CDR3: CASSVVSSGGYEQFF
DNA: TGTGCCAGCAGCGTAGTTAGTAGCGGGGGGTATGAGCAGTTCTTC

length: 12
J: TRBJ2-3
V: TRBV3-1
D: NA
size: many
CDR3: CASSTSGDTQYF
DNA: TGTGCCAGCAGTACTTCCGGAGATACGCAGTATTTT

length: 14
J: TRBJ1-1
V: TRBV7-2
D: NA
size: many
CDR3: CASSLNWGDTEAFF
DNA: TGTGCCAGCAGCTTAAACTGGGGAGACACTGAAGCTTTCTTT

length: 14
J: TRBJ1-1
V: TRBV29-1
D: NA
size: NA
CDR3: CSVEDYRGGTEAFF
DNA: TGCAGCGTTGAAGATTATCGAGGGGGTACTGAAGCTTTCTTT

length: 14
J: TRBJ1-1
V: TRBV7-2
D: NA
size: many
CDR3: CASSLAGSNTEAFF
DNA: TGTGCCAGCAGCTTAGCCGGATCAAACACTGAAGCTTTCTTT

length: 14
J: TRBJ2-6
V: TRBV28
D: NA
size: many
CDR3: CASSFWRGANVLTF
DNA: TGTGCCAGCAGTTTTTGGAGGGGGGCCAACGTCCTGACTTTC

length: 14
J: TRBJ1-3
V: TRBV5-1
D: NA
size: many
CDR3: CASSAGLSGNTIYF
DNA: TGCGCCAGCTCCGCGGGACTCTCTGGAAACACCATATATTTT

length: 12
J: TRBJ1-2
V: TRBV28
D: TRBD1
size: many
CDR3: CASSLRQGTYTF
DNA: TGTGCCAGCAGCTTACGACAGGGAACCTACACCTTC

length: 15
J: TRBJ1-6
V: TRBV5-1
D: NA
size: many
CDR3: CASSLDRVFNSPLHF
DNA: TGCGCCAGCAGCTTGGACAGGGTCTTTAATTCACCCCTCCACTTT

length: 16
J: TRBJ2-1
V: TRBV29-1
D: TRBD2
size: many
CDR3: CSVERRTSWDYNEQFF
DNA: TGCAGCGTTGAACGCAGGACTAGCTGGGATTACAATGAGCAGTTCTTC